This TCR beta chain was profiled in a study (dated by TCRdb to about 2015). Turning to the overall study: The study examined whether tumor-infiltrating Tregs in breast cancer are drawn from blood Tregs or arise in situ by conversion from other CD4+ T cell subsets.

Full-length TCR variable regions were amplified by 5' RACE PCR with constant-region reverse primers, and semi-nested PCR with Nested Universal Primer A was subsequently performed. The ReliaPrep RNA Cell Miniprep System was used to extract total RNA, which was then reverse transcribed into 5'RACE-ready cDNA with the SMARTer RACE 5'/3' Kit. Full-length TCR alpha and beta libraries were barcoded with multiplex adaptors and sequenced on an Illumina MiSeq. On the study's bioinformatics: For each of nine subset-tissue groups, sequencing data from the five patients were pooled, and the groups were then compared using unsupervised clustering of TCR gene usage. The Morisita-Horn index, with shared sequences weighted by their contribution to each repertoire, was used to calculate repertoire similarity. In TCRdb, the public reads were trimmed at Q25 with fastp and aligned with MiXCR, with productive beta chains retained. Each entry is one CDR3 protein sequence, shown with its most common DNA and genes. In this record, the V and J calls reflect TCRdb's handling and not the investigators' own analysis. The sample has nearly 55,000 distinct CDR3 sequences on record, approximately 17% of them singletons. The ten most abundant clones make up under 3% of the sample.

Unmatched junction bases come to 1, with V trimmed by 3 bases and J by 5 bases. The germline V gene encodes CDR1 LGHDT and CDR2 YNNKEL (reference sequence). From the cysteine up to the phenylalanine, the CDR3 has a length of 12 residues. Only the CDR3 portion is preserved as DNA: 36 bases, with reading frame beginning at the first base. What the study reported, not specific to this receptor: The TCR gene usage of tumor memory CD4+ T cells clustered together with blood and lymph node memory CD4+ cells and with lymph node naive CD4+ cells. The greatest overlap of tumor-infiltrating Treg TCR alpha and beta sequences was with tumor naive CD4+ T cells, followed next by blood naive CD4+ T cells. The larger-cohort validation was restricted to a single TCR beta V-J rearrangement rather than whole repertoires.

This clonotype has a handful of counts. No cognate antigen has been identified for it. No base quality information exists; no much larger clone differs at one position. To purify naive CD4+ T cells, the Miltenyi Naive CD4+ T Cell Isolation kit was used, and CD25 microbeads served to deplete Tregs. Tregs, naive and memory CD4+ T cells from tumor, blood and ipsilateral draining lymph nodes of a few breast cancer patients underwent full-length TCR alpha and beta sequencing. Ficoll density gradient centrifugation was used to isolate mononuclear cells from lymph nodes or from over 40 ml of peripheral blood. A purity exceeding 90% was confirmed by FACS for the sorted cell populations.

This sequence was found in a female donor with breast cancer. This chain joins TRBV3-1 to TRBJ2-7; 7 bases in the junction line up with TRBD2. The specimen was naive CD4+ T cells sorted from blood. The cell subset or site label for this specimen denotes: naive CD4+ T cells, CD4+CD45RA+CD25-. The DNA sequence is as follows: TGTGCCAGCAGCCAGGGGGGGGACGAGCAGTACTTC. Its coded protein is CASSQGGDEQYF.